This T cell receptor (beta chain) was captured by sequencing in a study of T cell responses to AZD1222 COVID-19 vaccine. Study observations and caveats: The donors showed a predominance of white British ancestry and of females, with possible underestimation of clonal diversity.

V lost 0 bases to trimming and J lost 6 bases, with 11 bases between them. This CDR3 spans 14 amino acids. CDR1 is SEHNR and CDR2 is FQNEAQ in the germline V gene (reference sequence). With regard to this clone: Antigen specificity is unknown.

Profiled with immunoSEQ multiplex PCR; TCRdb holds only in-frame clones, not every one. The repertoire consists of 100,000 to 150,000 clones, with 90% occurring once and the leading ten covering around 1.6%. Sequencing used peripheral blood, obtained on day 0 of AZD1222 vaccination. This chain joins TRBV7-9 and TRBJ1-2, with unresolved D. The receptor was derived from an adult in good health. The CDR3 reads CASSLAIGSDGYTF. DNA of the CDR3: TGTGCCAGCAGCTTAGCTATCGGGTCTGATGGCTACACCTTC.